A single sample is the source of the 32 T cell receptor beta chains below, sequenced in a study of cytomegalovirus exposure and HLA in healthy donors. Vbeta (60) and Jbeta (13) primers were used in the PCR. The data were produced by immunoSEQ multiplex PCR, yet TCRdb's version contains in-frame clones alone and is incomplete. The data hold about 55,000 clones, with 70% to 80% observed a single time. Specimen: PBMCs. These receptors originate from a female donor in good health and CMV-seronegative.

A few counts support this clone. The J gene is TRBJ1-2, the V gene TRBV11-2; D is perhaps TRBD1 (6 bases). CDR1 is SGHAT, CDR2 FQNNGV, per germline. This CDR3 contains 14 residues. The V end was cut by 5 bases, the J end by 4 bases, with 14 bases between. CDR3 sequence (DNA): TGTGCCAGCAGCCCCCTAGGACAGTCCTATGGCTACACCTTC. Its translation is CASSPLGQSYGYTF.

The V gene is TRBV7-2, the J gene TRBJ2-3; a weak D match, TRBD2 (6 bases). This CDR3 spans 15 amino acids. Per the germline V gene, CDR1 is SGHTA and CDR2 is FQGNSA. The V end lost 4 bases, the J end lost 1 base, and 12 bases lay between the germline ends. In nucleotides, the CDR3 is TGTGCCAGCAGCTACCCCCCGGGGGGCACAGATACGCAGTATTTT. As protein: CASSYPPGGTDTQYF.

This clone was counted between two and nine times. The J gene is TRBJ1-2, the V gene TRBV30; perhaps TRBD1 as D (6 bases). The V end lost 0 bases, the J end lost 8 bases, and 13 bases lay between the germline ends. This CDR3 is built from 13 residues. Germline CDR1 is GTSNPN and CDR2 is SVGIG (reference sequence). This chain's CDR3 is CAWSVRGARGYTF. In nucleotides, the CDR3 is TGTGCCTGGAGTGTACGGGGGGCAAGAGGCTACACCTTC. Full variable domain (rest looked up from reference TRBV30 and TRBJ1-2): SQTIHQWPATLVQPVGSPLSLECTVEGTSNPNLYWYRQAAGRGLQLLFYSVGIGQISSEVPQNLSASRPQDRQFILSSKKLLLSDSGFYLCAWSVRGARGYTFGSGTRLTVV.

The chain uses TRBV14 and TRBJ2-1; TRBD1 might be the D (5 bases). V shed 4 bases and J shed 10 bases, with 20 bases lying between them. The CDR3 is 15 residues long. Germline CDR1 reads SGHDN; CDR2 reads FVKESK. CDR3 in amino acids: CASSLQKTENEEQFF. DNA for the CDR3: TGTGCCAGCAGCCTCCAGAAGACAGAGAATGAAGAGCAGTTCTTC.

This clone was picked up one time. V usage is TRBV7-9 and J usage is TRBJ2-5; a possible D gene is TRBD1 (6 bases). The germline gives CDR1 SEHNR, CDR2 FQNEAQ (reference sequence). Trimming pared 5 bases from V and 0 bases from J, leaving 13 bases between. The CDR3 covers 15 residues. The CDR3 bases are TGTGCCAGCAGCCGAGACAGGACCCACCAAGAGACCCAGTACTTC. Translated, it gives CASSRDRTHQETQYF.

The chain has TRBV12-5 and TRBJ2-3; D perhaps matches TRBD1 (5 bases). Germline CDR1 is LGHNT and CDR2 is FRNRAP. V was pared by 3 bases and J by 5 bases, with 12 bases between. The CDR3 has 14 residues. CDR3 sequence: CASGFQGPIDTQYF. CDR3 DNA: TGTGCTAGTGGTTTTCAGGGTCCGATAGATACGCAGTATTTT.

The rearrangement joins TRBV7-2 to TRBJ1-1, with 11 bases aligning to TRBD1. V lost 3 bases to trimming and J lost 4 bases; unmatched junction nucleotides: 4. CDR3 length equals 15 residues. The V gene's germline CDR1 is SGHTA and CDR2 FQGNSA. This CDR3 is CASSFQGQGVTEAFF. The CDR3 DNA reads TGTGCCAGCAGCTTCCAGGGACAGGGGGTCACTGAAGCTTTCTTT.

A note on this clone: This sample also contains other DNA sequences that code for the same CDR3. The chain joins TRBV7-2 to TRBJ1-1; TRBD1 might be the D (6 bases). The CDR3 length is 14 residues. V was shortened by 4 bases and J by 12 bases, with 21 bases between the two germline ends. CDR1 and CDR2 (germline): SGHTA, FQGNSA. The CDR3 coding sequence is TGTGCCAGCAGCTCGCGCAGGGGAATAAGCGTAACTTTCTTT. Translating it yields CASSSRRGISVTFF. The full variable domain, in which reference TRBV7-2 and TRBJ1-1 provide the parts outside the CDR3, is GAGVSQSPSNKVTEKGKDVELRCDPISGHTALYWYRQSLGQGLEFLIYFQGNSAPDKSGLPSDRFSAERTGGSVSTLTIQRTQQEDSAVYLCASSSRRGISVTFFGQGTRLTVV.

The V call is TRBV7-9, the J call TRBJ1-2; the match to TRBD1 covers 7 bases. CDR1 and CDR2 (germline): SEHNR, FQNEAQ (reference sequence). J was trimmed by 8 bases and V by 0 bases; bases with no gene match: 6. There are 14 residues in the CDR3. The CDR3 region has the DNA TGTGCCAGCAGCTTAGCGGGGCAGGGGGGCGGCTACACCTTC. Residues: CASSLAGQGGGYTF.

The V and J genes are TRBV11-2 and TRBJ2-7, with TRBD1 matching 7 bases. V lost 7 bases, J lost 5 bases, and 14 bases stayed unmatched. Germline assignment: CDR1 SGHAT and CDR2 FQNNGV. The CDR3 runs to 15 residues. Here the CDR3 DNA reads TGTGCCAGCATGAGAGAGATCGGGACAGTAAACGAGCAGTACTTC. Protein product: CASMREIGTVNEQYF.

A few counts support this clone. The chain employs TRBV10-2 and TRBJ1-5; 7 nucleotides align to TRBD1. The CDR3 length is 16 residues. CDR1 is WSHSY, CDR2 SAAADI, per germline. The ends lost 3 bases at V and 3 bases at J; junction bases unmatched: 8. CDR3 nucleotides: TGCGCCAGCAGTGAAGTCAGGGGGACCTACAATCAGCCCCAGCATTTT. It encodes CASSEVRGTYNQPQHF.

This clone was recorded a few times. This chain joins TRBV6-1 and TRBJ1-3; 7 nucleotides align to TRBD1. The CDR3 is 14 amino acids. Germline V lookup: CDR1 MNHNS, CDR2 SASEGT. V trimming: 4 bases; J trimming: 4 bases; junction bases outside the gene matches: 4. Written as DNA, the CDR3 is TGTGCCAGCAGTGCAAGGGGGCTCGGAAACACCATATATTTT. Protein product: CASSARGLGNTIYF.

The CDR3 nucleotides read TGTGCCAGCAGTGTGACAGGGGGCATGGGTACGCAGTATTTT. Its translation: CASSVTGGMGTQYF. J is TRBJ2-3 and V is TRBV28; TRBD1 matches 10 bases. J lost 8 bases, V lost 5 bases, and 7 bases had no gene match. Germline CDR1 reads MDHEN; CDR2 reads SYDVKM. CDR3 length: 14 amino acids.

The chain joins TRBV2 to TRBJ1-2; D not certain. Germline V gene data show CDR1 as SNHLY and CDR2 as FYNNEI. The CDR3 contains 10 residues. Trimming pared 11 bases from V and 4 bases from J, leaving 8 bases between. CDR3 region: CALPSYGYTF. CDR3 sequence (DNA): TGTGCCCTCCCGTCCTATGGCTACACCTTC.

As for this clone: The junction departs from germline at one end; a sequencing error may be responsible. The chain uses TRBV30 and TRBJ1-2, with 7 bases matching TRBD1. CDR1 and CDR2 (germline): GTSNPN, SVGIG (reference sequence). The CDR3 spans 13 residues. The CDR3 protein is CAWSYTGVYDYTF. CDR3 DNA sequence: TGTGCCTGGAGTTACACAGGGGTCTATGACTACACCTTC. Looking up the rest from reference TRBV30 and TRBJ1-2 gives the full variable domain: SQTIHQWPATLVQPVGSPLSLECTVEGTSNPNLYWYRQAAGRGLQLLFYSVGIGQISSEVPQNLSASRPQDRQFILSSKKLLLSDSGFYLCAWSYTGVYDYTFGSGTRLTVV.

The CDR3 DNA sequence: TGTGCTAGTGGTACCGGGGACTTGTACGAGCAGTACTTC. The encoded protein is CASGTGDLYEQYF. This rearrangement joins TRBV12-5 to TRBJ2-7; tentative D call: TRBD2 (6 bases). V was shortened by 5 bases and J by 4 bases, with 12 bases between the two germline ends. The CDR3 length is 13 residues. The germline gives CDR1 LGHNT, CDR2 FRNRAP.

The chain is built from TRBV6-9 and TRBJ2-7, with D perhaps matching TRBD2 (7 bases). CDR3 length equals 16 residues. Trimming pared 6 bases from V and 0 bases from J, leaving 18 bases between. Germline CDR1 and CDR2: MNHGY and SVAAGI. CDR3 loop: CASSPLRGGTSYEQYF. As DNA, the CDR3 is TGTGCCAGCAGCCCCCTAAGGGGGGGAACCTCCTACGAGCAGTACTTC.

The chain joins TRBV30 to TRBJ2-2, with 8 bases aligning to TRBD2. From germline, CDR1 is GTSNPN and CDR2 SVGIG (reference sequence). The CDR3 length is 15 residues. Trimming removed 3 bases from V and 6 bases from J; junction bases left unmatched: 9. CDR3 coding DNA: TGTGCCTGGAGGTCGGGACTAGGGTGGGCCGGGGAGCTGTTTTTT. Its protein product is CAWRSGLGWAGELFF. The variable domain in full, completed from reference TRBV30 and TRBJ2-2, reads SQTIHQWPATLVQPVGSPLSLECTVEGTSNPNLYWYRQAAGRGLQLLFYSVGIGQISSEVPQNLSASRPQDRQFILSSKKLLLSDSGFYLCAWRSGLGWAGELFFGEGSRLTVL.

This clone has a single count. The chain is built from TRBV4-1 and TRBJ1-2, with a weak D call TRBD1 (5 bases). Germline V CDR1 and CDR2: MGHRA, YSYEKL. CDR3 size: 15 residues. The V and J ends lost 5 bases and 0 bases respectively, with 13 bases between them. Here the CDR3 reads CASSAREAANYGYTF. The CDR3 DNA is TGCGCCAGCAGCGCCAGGGAAGCAGCTAACTATGGCTACACCTTC.

This chain connects TRBV11-3 to TRBJ1-6; TRBD1 is a possible D gene (5 bases). The CDR3 covers 13 residues. V was clipped by 4 bases and J by 8 bases, with 9 bases between them. Germline V lookup: CDR1 SGHNT, CDR2 YENEEA. CDR3 nucleotide sequence: TGTGCCAGCAGCTCGGACATGCATTCACCCCTCCACTTT. It codes for CASSSDMHSPLHF. Filled out from reference TRBV11-3 and TRBJ1-6, the complete variable domain reads EAGVVQSPRYKIIEKKQPVAFWCNPISGHNTLYWYLQNLGQGPELLIRYENEEAVDDSQLPKDRFSAERLKGVDSTLKIQPAELGDSAVYLCASSSDMHSPLHFGNGTRLTVT.

A word on this clone: This sample includes further DNA sequences coding for the same CDR3. V usage is TRBV9 and J usage is TRBJ1-3, with unresolved D. Between the trimmed V and J ends, which lost 3 bases and 0 bases, there was a span of 10 bases. The germline V gene has CDR1 SGDLS and CDR2 YYNGEE. This CDR3 comprises 15 residues. This CDR3 reads CASSGQAFSGNTIYF. Written as DNA, the CDR3 is TGTGCCAGCAGCGGGCAGGCGTTCTCTGGAAACACCATATATTTT.

In DNA, the CDR3 is TGTGCCAGCAGATCGGACAGGGCCTATGGCTACACCTTC. Encoded protein: CASRSDRAYGYTF. This rearrangement joins TRBV6-5 to TRBJ1-2; the match to TRBD1 covers 8 bases. The CDR3 spans 13 residues. The germline V gene has CDR1 MNHEY and CDR2 SVGAGI. V lost 6 bases and J lost 4; bases outside the gene matches: 4.

V usage is TRBV18 and J usage is TRBJ2-5; weak D call: TRBD1 (6 bases). Trimming removed 3 bases at V and 4 bases at J, with 9 bases between. CDR1 KGHSH and CDR2 LQKENI come from the germline V gene. This CDR3 contains 13 residues. Here the CDR3 DNA reads TGTGCCAGCTCACCCCAAGGGGGAGAGACCCAGTACTTC. Its protein is CASSPQGGETQYF.

This clone has only one observation. The V call is TRBV30, the J call TRBJ1-5, with TRBD1 matching 7 bases. J gave up 5 bases and V 3 bases, and 10 bases lay outside the gene matches. The germline gives CDR1 GTSNPN, CDR2 SVGIG (reference sequence). The CDR3 totals 15 residues. The CDR3 sequence is CAWSQNIQGYQPQHF. DNA for the CDR3: TGTGCCTGGAGCCAAAATATACAGGGGTATCAGCCCCAGCATTTT.

The V call is TRBV11-2, the J call TRBJ2-2; 11 bases are a match to TRBD1. J gave up 7 bases and V 7 bases, and 5 bases lay outside the gene matches. Germline V CDR1 and CDR2: SGHAT, FQNNGV. The CDR3 covers 14 residues. The CDR3 loop reads CASTLGQGDGELFF. The CDR3 bases are TGTGCCAGCACCCTGGGACAGGGGGACGGGGAGCTGTTTTTT. Looking up the rest from reference TRBV11-2 and TRBJ2-2 gives the full variable domain: EAGVAQSPRYKIIEKRQSVAFWCNPISGHATLYWYQQILGQGPKLLIQFQNNGVVDDSQLPKDRFSAERLKGVDSTLKIQPAKLEDSAVYLCASTLGQGDGELFFGEGSRLTVL.

The DNA for the CDR3 is TGTGCCAGCAGCTCCCCTTCGACAGGGGGTGGCTACACCTTC. Amino acids: CASSSPSTGGGYTF. This rearrangement joins TRBV6-5 to TRBJ1-2; 9 positions agree with TRBD1. This CDR3 contains 14 residues. CDR1 MNHEY and CDR2 SVGAGI come from the germline V gene. V was pared by 6 bases and J by 7 bases, with 9 bases of the junction left unmatched.

This rearrangement joins TRBV7-2 to TRBJ2-1; 14 nucleotides align to TRBD2. Per the germline V gene, CDR1 is SGHTA and CDR2 is FQGNSA. J lost 4 bases, V lost 5 bases, and 7 bases had no gene match. The CDR3 sequence is 17 residues long. The CDR3 loop reads CASSGRTSGGLYNEQFF. Written as DNA, the CDR3 is TGTGCCAGCAGCGGACGGACTAGCGGGGGGCTATACAATGAGCAGTTCTTC.

The chain combines TRBV6-1 with TRBJ1-5, with D perhaps TRBD1 (5 bases). Germline assignment: CDR1 MNHNS and CDR2 SASEGT. Trimming took 6 bases from V and 3 from J, leaving 15 bases between them. CDR3 length: 15 amino acids. The CDR3 spells CASSTGPAVNQPQHF. For the CDR3, the DNA is TGTGCCAGCAGCACAGGTCCTGCGGTCAATCAGCCCCAGCATTTT.

This sequence joins TRBV28 and TRBJ2-2; D gene ambiguous. Trimming shortened V by 2 bases and J by 4 bases, and 8 bases separated the two germline ends. This CDR3 has 14 amino acids. CDR1 is MDHEN, CDR2 SYDVKM, per germline. CDR3 nucleotides: TGTGCCAGCAGTTTAATCAGGCGCACCGGGGAGCTGTTTTTT. Protein: CASSLIRRTGELFF.

The chain couples TRBV30 to TRBJ1-1; 8 bases fit TRBD1. Looked up from germline, CDR1 is GTSNPN and CDR2 is SVGIG (reference sequence). V lost 0 bases, J lost 11 bases, and 8 bases stayed unmatched. This CDR3 contains 13 residues. CDR3 sequence reads: CAWSVSRGRNAFF. DNA for the CDR3: TGTGCCTGGAGTGTATCCAGGGGGCGGAATGCTTTCTTT.

The chain is built from TRBV4-1 and TRBJ2-2; weak D call: TRBD1 (6 bases). The CDR3 length is 15 residues. CDR1 is MGHRA, CDR2 YSYEKL, per germline. V was pared by 6 bases and J by 2 bases, with 13 bases between. The DNA of the CDR3 is TGCGCCAGCAGTCCGACAGGACTTAACACCGGGGAGCTGTTTTTT. This encodes CASSPTGLNTGELFF.

The chain recombines TRBV7-2 with TRBJ1-2, with a tentative D call TRBD1 (5 bases). Looked up from germline, CDR1 is SGHTA and CDR2 is FQGNSA. V lost 7 bases, J lost 5 bases, and 26 bases lay in between. The CDR3 length is 17 residues. The CDR3 nucleotides are TGTGCCAGCACCCACCCACAAGGTGGCAGGGCTAGGTATGGCTACACCTTC. Protein sequence: CASTHPQGGRARYGYTF.